These T cell receptor beta chains were read from a single sample in a study of blood T cell repertoires in COVID-19. Method: immunoSEQ multiplex PCR; TCRdb's copy keeps in-frame clones and lacks some. The sample yields over 200,000 clones, roughly 86% seen once. Sequences were obtained from peripheral blood. The receptors come from a woman aged 55-70 years with acute or convalescent COVID-19. Each CDR3 is given with its conserved first and last residue. Fields, in order: clone size, J gene, D gene, V gene, CDR3 protein, CDR3 DNA. D genes are given only for firm matches. Clone size is not always given. Where it is, it says once, few, many or a class for expanded clones.

size: .; J: TRBJ1-2; D: TRBD1; V: TRBV5-1; CDR3: CASSQEGTGAGGYTF; DNA: TGCGCCAGCAGCCAAGAGGGGACAGGGGCCGGTGGCTACACCTTC
size: .; J: TRBJ1-3; D: .; V: TRBV5-8; CDR3: CASSRGSGNTIYF; DNA: TGTGCCAGCAGCAGGGGCTCTGGAAACACCATATATTTT
size: .; J: TRBJ2-5; D: .; V: TRBV5-4; CDR3: CASGRGQETQYF; DNA: TGTGCCAGCGGTAGGGGCCAAGAGACCCAGTACTTC
size: .; J: TRBJ1-1; D: .; V: TRBV30; CDR3: CTWSRQGNTEAFF; DNA: TGTACCTGGAGTAGGCAGGGGAACACTGAAGCTTTCTTT
size: .; J: TRBJ1-2; D: TRBD1; V: TRBV5-1; CDR3: CASSLESGTVPPSGYTF; DNA: TGCGCCAGCAGCTTGGAGTCCGGGACAGTCCCCCCCTCTGGCTACACCTTC
size: once; J: TRBJ2-3; D: TRBD2; V: TRBV29-1; CDR3: CSVDSGGFTDTQYF; DNA: TGCAGCGTTGATAGCGGGGGGTTCACAGATACGCAGTATTTT
size: once; J: TRBJ2-3; D: .; V: TRBV7-9; CDR3: CASSEGQIDSTDTQYF; DNA: TGTGCCAGCAGCGAAGGACAGATAGATAGCACAGATACGCAGTATTTT
size: .; J: TRBJ1-1; D: .; V: TRBV7-3; CDR3: CASSLNPGTNTEAFF; DNA: TGTGCCAGCAGCTTAAACCCAGGAACGAACACTGAAGCTTTCTTT
size: once; J: TRBJ1-2; D: .; V: TRBV7-2; CDR3: CASSLESRGSYGYTF; DNA: TGTGCCAGCAGCTTAGAGAGTAGGGGGTCCTATGGCTACACCTTC
size: .; J: TRBJ1-2; D: .; V: TRBV9; CDR3: CASSLDTRGNGYTF; DNA: TGTGCCAGCAGCTTGGACACTCGAGGAAATGGCTACACCTTC
size: few; J: TRBJ1-6; D: TRBD1; V: TRBV10-3; CDR3: CAIRGTGEGSPLHF; DNA: TGTGCCATCAGGGGGACAGGGGAGGGTTCACCCCTCCACTTT
size: .; J: TRBJ2-2; D: TRBD1; V: TRBV7-9; CDR3: CASRHPGQKTGELFF; DNA: TGTGCCAGCAGACATCCGGGACAGAAAACCGGGGAGCTGTTTTTT
size: few; J: TRBJ1-4; D: .; V: TRBV7-2; CDR3: CASSLEKGTNEKLFF; DNA: TGTGCCAGCAGCTTAGAGAAGGGGACTAATGAAAAACTGTTTTTT
size: .; J: TRBJ1-2; D: .; V: TRBV19; CDR3: CASTSDGSYGYTF; DNA: TGCGCTTCAACGTCCGATGGCTCCTATGGCTACACCTTC
size: .; J: TRBJ1-2; D: TRBD1; V: TRBV6-2/TRBV6-3; CDR3: CASTYEDRVYGYTF; DNA: TGTGCCAGCACTTACGAGGACAGGGTATATGGCTACACCTTC
size: .; J: TRBJ2-3; D: TRBD1; V: TRBV29-1; CDR3: CSVEGQTTDTQYF; DNA: TGCAGCGTTGAGGGACAGACCACAGATACGCAGTATTTT
size: .; J: TRBJ1-1; D: TRBD1; V: TRBV30; CDR3: CAWSRQGGTEAFF; DNA: TGTGCCTGGAGTCGACAGGGCGGGACTGAAGCTTTCTTT
size: once; J: TRBJ1-4; D: .; V: TRBV18; CDR3: CASSPRLGLGEKLFF; DNA: TGTGCCAGCTCACCACGCTTGGGCCTTGGGGAAAAACTGTTTTTT
size: .; J: TRBJ1-4; D: .; V: TRBV4-1; CDR3: CASSQNSLVANEKLFF; DNA: TGCGCCAGCAGCCAGAACAGCTTGGTTGCTAATGAAAAACTGTTTTTT
size: .; J: TRBJ2-1; D: TRBD1; V: TRBV5-1; CDR3: CASSPVGLPGQGGYNEQFF; DNA: TGCGCCAGCAGCCCTGTTGGTCTTCCGGGACAGGGGGGGTACAATGAGCAGTTCTTC
size: .; J: TRBJ1-6; D: TRBD1; V: TRBV2; CDR3: CASSNPGTGDSPLHF; DNA: TGTGCCAGCAGTAATCCTGGGACAGGGGATTCACCCCTCCACTTT
size: once; J: TRBJ2-5; D: .; V: TRBV5-1; CDR3: CASSFKETQYF; DNA: TGCGCCAGCAGCTTTAAAGAGACCCAGTACTTC
size: .; J: TRBJ2-5; D: .; V: TRBV7-8; CDR3: CASSLGTYQETQYF; DNA: TGTGCCAGCAGCTTAGGGACTTACCAAGAGACCCAGTACTTC
size: .; J: TRBJ2-1; D: .; V: TRBV28; CDR3: CASSRTRFRQVGVDEQFF; DNA: TGTGCCAGCAGTCGGACCCGATTCCGCCAGGTCGGGGTCGATGAGCAGTTCTTC
size: .; J: TRBJ1-2; D: .; V: TRBV28; CDR3: CALSRDSYGYTF; DNA: TGTGCCTTGTCCCGAGACTCGTATGGCTACACCTTC
size: .; J: TRBJ1-6; D: TRBD1; V: TRBV5-8; CDR3: CASSLMQGANPSYNSPLHF; DNA: TGTGCCAGCAGCTTGATGCAGGGGGCCAACCCCTCCTATAATTCACCCCTCCACTTT
size: .; J: TRBJ2-5; D: .; V: TRBV7-2; CDR3: CASTTFLQETQYF; DNA: TGTGCCAGCACCACTTTTCTCCAAGAGACCCAGTACTTC